Listed below are T cell receptor beta chains from one sample, sequenced in a study of T-cell reconstitution after alpha-beta-depleted transplantation in children. TCRdb used MiXCR to reprocess the PCR reads, holding one entry per CDR3 protein. This table holds about 350,000 distinct CDR3 sequences, roughly 17% found once. The material sequenced was PBMCs, mostly from graft donor cells, taken 360 days after TCRalphabeta/CD19-depleted stem cell transplant. The receptors stem from a male patient between 2 and 10 years old who had a stem cell transplant for acute lymphoblastic leukemia, so the T cells may come from the graft donor. The CDR3 runs from the conserved cysteine through the conserved F or W. D genes are given only for firm matches. The size field is filled for only some rows; it gives once, few, many or a size class.

D,J,size,V,CDR3,DNA
NA,TRBJ2-3,NA,TRBV11-2,CASSLVKRTKGLDTQYF,TGTGCCAGCAGCTTAGTCAAGCGGACGAAAGGGCTAGATACGCAGTATTTT
TRBD1,TRBJ1-2,few,TRBV5-1,CASSLEKGAWGYTF,TGCGCCAGCAGCTTGGAGAAGGGGGCTTGGGGCTACACCTTC
TRBD2,TRBJ2-5,few,TRBV11-2,CASSLGGTSGRTETQYF,TGTGCCAGCAGCTTAGGTGGGACTAGCGGGAGGACAGAGACCCAGTACTTC
NA,TRBJ2-1,many,TRBV15,CATSRGSSKDSKTFF,TGTGCCACCAGCAGAGGGTCGTCTAAAGACTCCAAAACGTTCTTC
NA,TRBJ1-1,NA,TRBV6-1,CASRPLSRYTEAFF,TGTGCCAGCAGACCATTGAGTCGGTACACTGAAGCTTTCTTT
NA,TRBJ2-1,many,TRBV6-2/TRBV6-3,CASSYSLSHYNEQFF,TGTGCCAGCAGTTACTCTCTGTCTCACTACAATGAGCAGTTCTTC
TRBD1,TRBJ2-1,many,TRBV5-1,CASRVGTPWQGAVNEQFF,TGCGCCAGCCGGGTCGGGACACCGTGGCAGGGGGCCGTCAATGAGCAGTTCTTC
TRBD1,TRBJ2-2,NA,TRBV28,CASSWDRVGTGELFF,TGTGCCAGCAGTTGGGACAGGGTGGGCACCGGGGAGCTGTTTTTT
NA,TRBJ2-2,few,TRBV29-1,CSVAGNTGELFF,TGCAGCGTGGCGGGAAACACCGGGGAGCTGTTTTTT
NA,TRBJ2-1,few,TRBV20-1,CSAEGTGPSGSSYNEQFF,TGCAGTGCTGAAGGGACAGGGCCTAGCGGGAGCTCCTACAATGAGCAGTTCTTC
NA,TRBJ2-7,few,TRBV7-3,CASSLGVGNEQYF,TGTGCCAGCAGCTTGGGCGTCGGTAACGAGCAGTACTTC
TRBD2,TRBJ2-1,few,TRBV6-1,CASSPGTTNEQFF,TGTGCCAGCAGTCCTGGGACTACCAATGAGCAGTTCTTC
NA,TRBJ2-1,many,TRBV5-1,CASQTGGRSYNEQFF,TGCGCCAGCCAAACTGGGGGCCGCTCCTACAATGAGCAGTTCTTC
TRBD2,TRBJ2-6,few,TRBV12-3/TRBV12-4,CASSTGRERSGANVLTF,TGTGCCAGCAGCACCGGGAGGGAACGGTCTGGGGCCAACGTCCTGACTTTC
NA,TRBJ2-7,NA,TRBV27,CASGSWSYEQYF,TGTGCCAGCGGATCCTGGTCCTACGAGCAGTACTTC
NA,TRBJ2-3,NA,TRBV20-1,CSAAHLDTQYF,TGCAGTGCAGCGCATTTAGATACGCAGTATTTT
TRBD2,TRBJ2-3,NA,TRBV9,CASSPRLAEGPDTQYF,TGTGCCAGCAGCCCTCGACTAGCGGAGGGACCAGATACGCAGTATTTT
NA,TRBJ2-7,NA,TRBV4-2,CASSQEPGLEVYF,TGTGCCAGCAGCCAAGAACCAGGTTTGGAGGTCTACTTC
NA,TRBJ2-2,few,TRBV5-6,CASSLAGSTGELFF,TGTGCCAGCAGCTTGGCAGGTTCCACCGGGGAGCTGTTTTTT
TRBD1,TRBJ1-4,NA,TRBV12-3/TRBV12-4,CASSSPSGGAKLFF,TGTGCCAGCAGCTCACCCTCAGGGGGCGCGAAACTGTTTTTT
TRBD1,TRBJ2-7,NA,TRBV4-3,CASSQAPWTGFYEQYF,TGCGCCAGCAGCCAAGCGCCATGGACAGGTTTCTACGAGCAGTACTTC
NA,TRBJ2-5,few,TRBV5-7,CASSPRDGQETQYF,TGTGCCAGCAGCCCCCGGGACGGCCAAGAGACCCAGTACTTC
NA,TRBJ2-5,NA,TRBV7-6,CASSPPGYQETQYF,TGTGCCAGCAGCCCGCCGGGTTATCAAGAGACCCAGTACTTC
NA,TRBJ1-1,many,TRBV6-5,CASSAGGTEAFF,TGTGCCAGCAGTGCCGGTGGGACTGAAGCTTTCTTT
TRBD1,TRBJ2-5,NA,TRBV11-2,CASSIDRGWARETQYF,TGTGCCAGCAGCATAGACAGGGGTTGGGCAAGAGAGACCCAGTACTTC
NA,TRBJ2-7,few,TRBV28,CASSSLHTQGASSYEQYF,TGTGCCAGCAGTTCCCTACACACACAGGGCGCTAGCTCCTACGAGCAGTACTTC
NA,TRBJ1-5,NA,TRBV28,CASRIRASMVSNQPQHF,TGTGCCAGCCGTATTCGGGCGTCCATGGTAAGCAATCAGCCCCAGCATTTT
NA,TRBJ2-1,NA,TRBV5-1,CASNPWSAVAYNEQFF,TGCGCCAGCAACCCTTGGAGTGCGGTCGCCTACAATGAGCAGTTCTTC
NA,TRBJ2-3,few,TRBV4-1,CASSHLPGRDPTDTQYF,TGCGCCAGCAGCCACCTCCCAGGCCGGGATCCCACAGATACGCAGTATTTT
TRBD2,TRBJ2-1,NA,TRBV29-1,CSVELAGVEQFF,TGCAGCGTTGAACTAGCGGGAGTTGAGCAGTTCTTC
TRBD2,TRBJ2-3,few,TRBV20-1,CSASGLADPTDTQYF,TGCAGTGCTAGCGGACTAGCGGATCCCACAGATACGCAGTATTTT
NA,TRBJ2-7,NA,TRBV10-3,CAISEGVTGSYEQYF,TGTGCCATCAGTGAGGGGGTTACAGGGTCCTACGAGCAGTACTTC
NA,TRBJ2-2,NA,TRBV7-8,CASSLVAYTGELFF,TGTGCCAGCAGCTTGGTGGCCTACACCGGGGAGCTGTTTTTT
NA,TRBJ2-3,NA,TRBV7-8,CASSLVASETTDTQYF,TGTGCCAGCAGCTTAGTCGCTAGCGAAACCACAGATACGCAGTATTTT
NA,TRBJ1-1,few,TRBV3-1,CASSPGSNTEAFF,TGTGCCAGCAGCCCAGGATCGAACACTGAAGCTTTCTTT
NA,TRBJ1-3,NA,TRBV10-3,CAISGGSLSGNTIYF,TGTGCCATCAGTGGGGGATCTCTCTCTGGAAACACCATATATTTT
TRBD2,TRBJ2-7,NA,TRBV19,CASSLGLAGGNVYEQYF,TGTGCCAGTAGTCTCGGACTAGCGGGAGGGAATGTCTACGAGCAGTACTTC
NA,TRBJ2-5,NA,TRBV7-9,CASSLASGQQETQYF,TGTGCCAGCAGCTTAGCATCAGGGCAGCAAGAGACCCAGTACTTC